This T cell receptor (beta chain) derives from a study of T-cell memory formation after mild COVID-19. Constant-segment primers served in 5'RACE that generated TCR alpha and TCR beta cDNA libraries bearing sample barcodes and UMIs. Via MiXCR, TCRdb re-called the 5' RACE reads, giving one row per CDR3 protein. The table includes 250,000 to 300,000 distinct CDR3 sequences, 15% detected once. Germline values: CDR1 MGHRA, CDR2 YSYEKL. Trimming cost V 8 bases and J 2 bases; bases outside gene matches: 17. CDR3 length: 17 amino acids. This clonotype was counted only a few times. Its matching antigen is unknown. Overall study results and limits: Those CD4+ clones that contracted were mainly in CM and EM (CD8+ ones in EMRA). Contracting clones, day 15 to 85, had balanced CD4/CD8, and later expanders favored CD4+.

V is TRBV4-1 and J is TRBJ1-2; 7 bases are shared with TRBD1. The clonotype originates from a man aged 18-30 years who had mild COVID-19 (a few samples of this study predate the infection). Cell type and time point are not known. Sequenced input: PBMCs or a T cell subset sorted from them (not recorded which). CDR3 in DNA: TGCGCCAGCTCCCGCCGGGACAGCCCCCCGTACAACTATGGCTACACCTTC. As protein: CASSRRDSPPYNYGYTF.